This T cell receptor beta chain was sequenced during a study of blood T cell repertoires in COVID-19. Study details: The study drew acute and convalescent COVID-19 samples from the United States, Italy and Spain. T cells, B-cell-depleted T cells, or PBMCs provided the cDNA or gDNA that served as material.

The germline V gene has CDR1 MDHEN and CDR2 SYDVKM. The CDR3 covers 13 residues. Original analysis: Amplification from reference gene primers served as the basis for estimated nucleated cell counts. Sequenced by immunoSEQ multiplex PCR; TCRdb stores in-frame clones only, minus some. The V and J calls and clone size are taken from that table; D and trimming were inferred from the DNA. The sample consists of 100,000 to 150,000 clones, around four fifths of them appearing once. Sample: peripheral blood. The chain employs TRBV28 and TRBJ1-4; 9 nucleotides agree with TRBD1. The receptor was derived from a human donor in a cohort sampled during active COVID-19. CDR3 loop: CAIEGQGDEKLFF. The CDR3 nucleotides are TGTGCAATCGAGGGACAGGGAGATGAAAAACTGTTTTTT. Complete variable domain (other parts from reference TRBV28 and TRBJ1-4): DVKVTQSSRYLVKRTGEKVFLECVQDMDHENMFWYRQDPGLGLRLIYFSYDVKMKEKGDIPEGYSVSREKKERFSLILESASTNQTSMYLCAIEGQGDEKLFFGSGTQLSVL.